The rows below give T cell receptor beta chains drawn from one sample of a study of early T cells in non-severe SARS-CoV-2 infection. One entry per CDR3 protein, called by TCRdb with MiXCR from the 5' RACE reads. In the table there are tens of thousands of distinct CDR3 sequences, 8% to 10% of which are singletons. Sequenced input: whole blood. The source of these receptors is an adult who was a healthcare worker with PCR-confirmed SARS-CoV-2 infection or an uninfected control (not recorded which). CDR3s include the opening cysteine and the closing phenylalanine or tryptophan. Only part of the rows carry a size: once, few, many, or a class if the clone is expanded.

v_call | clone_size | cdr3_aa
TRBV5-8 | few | CASSLEDRGTGELFF
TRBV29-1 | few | CSVDGSVGNTDTQYF
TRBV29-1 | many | CSVEVGQETQYF
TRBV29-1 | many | CSVAPGLGNEQYF
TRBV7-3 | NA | CASSTRQGPTGELFF
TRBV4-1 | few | CASSQLPGTSVYNEQFF
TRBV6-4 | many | CASSVSGDQDTQYF
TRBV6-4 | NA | CASSAGPNNEQFF
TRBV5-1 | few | CASSRDNGPMGYTF
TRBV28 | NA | CASSSPGQGVSYEQYF
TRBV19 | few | CASSIEGSYEQYF
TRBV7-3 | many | CASSLKLAGGPEQFF
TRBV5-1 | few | CASSRDSYEQYF
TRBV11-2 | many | CASSLVGLAGNTGELFF
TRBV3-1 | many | CASSQDRTDTQYF
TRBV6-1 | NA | CASSEKEGVSAFF
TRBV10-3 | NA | CAIRGSGGTDTQYF
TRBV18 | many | CASSPRLADRSGANVLTF
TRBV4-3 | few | CASSPTWRTYEQYF
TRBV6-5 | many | CASSLQGPSNSPLHF
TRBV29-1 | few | CSVSGGPSYEQFF
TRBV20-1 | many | CSATIPGTQKSGYTF
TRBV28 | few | CATWGLDTQYF
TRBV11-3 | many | CASSLRGLDTGELFF
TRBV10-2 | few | CASPMGTAHNPYNSPLHF
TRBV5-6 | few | CASSYALSYEQYF
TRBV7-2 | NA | CASSSDRGWSEKLFF
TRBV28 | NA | CASSPIAGGLRETQYF
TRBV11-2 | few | CASSPTLKGTMSMALHF
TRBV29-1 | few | CSVAPGYSYEQYF
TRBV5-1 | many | CASSSGGRGTGELFF
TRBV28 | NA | CASSLRIGVGSEQFF
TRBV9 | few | CASSVGGGPQETQYF
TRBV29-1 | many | CSVGQGTYNEQFF
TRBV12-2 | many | CASRPSRLTSGGTQYF
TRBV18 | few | CASSQNSGTGVEQYF
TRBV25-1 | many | CASSARTGGSTDTQYF
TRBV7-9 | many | CASSPSSRPLEAFF
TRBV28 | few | CASSLSVGDTSYEQYF
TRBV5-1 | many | CASSQQGAQNEQFF
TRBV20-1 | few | CSAKPGQGDEKLFF
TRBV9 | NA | CASSDGQKNSPLHF
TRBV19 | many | CASSIVSGSYEQYF
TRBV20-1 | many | CSASPSANEKLFF
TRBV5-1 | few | CASRPMNEPGTEAFF
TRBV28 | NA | CASSSPASGHLTNGYTF
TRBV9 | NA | CASSVVRDPTGELFF
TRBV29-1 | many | CNWTGPRTDTQYF
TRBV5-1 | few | CASSTGGPRDEQYF
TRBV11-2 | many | CASSLSGEGWGSGYTF
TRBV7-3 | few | CASTPGLAGGLDEQFF